The 32 T cell receptor beta chains below come from one sample, sequenced in a study of CD8 T cells in Susac syndrome (dated by TCRdb to between 2018 and 2021). The library was prepared using the immunoSEQ multiplex PCR assay. RNA was extracted using the RNeasy kit, and roughly 0.5 to 1 microgram was reverse transcribed with random hexamers. The public sequencing data were trimmed at Q25 with fastp and processed into clonotypes with MiXCR by TCRdb, which kept only in-frame beta chains. For every CDR3 protein sequence, its rows merge into one entry that carries the most common genes and DNA. The sample table records more than 100,000 distinct CDR3 sequences; about 95% of these occur just once. The biggest ten clones account for more than 0.095% of the sample. The sequencing sample was made of CD4+ T cells from PBMCs. These receptors were collected from a human donor in good health.

V gene TRBV7-2 combines with J gene TRBJ1-5; D is uncertain. This CDR3 comprises 15 residues. V was cut by 3 bases and J by 1 base, with 10 bases left in between. Germline values: CDR1 SGHTA, CDR2 FQGNSA. The CDR3 coding sequence is TGTGCCAGCAGCTTTCAGACTGGGAGCAATCAGCCCCAGCATTTT. Encoded protein: CASSFQTGSNQPQHF.

The genes are TRBV20-1 and TRBJ2-7; 8 nucleotides line up with TRBD2. J lost 2 bases, V lost 4 bases, and 1 base had no gene match. The germline gives CDR1 DFQATT, CDR2 SNEGSKA (reference sequence). The CDR3 spans 12 residues. CDR3 sequence: CSATGGTYEQYF. CDR3 DNA sequence: TGCAGTGCTACGGGAGGGACCTACGAGCAGTACTTC.

The rearrangement joins TRBV4-1 to TRBJ2-7; 11 nucleotides align to TRBD2. This CDR3 has 18 amino acids. Per the germline V gene, CDR1 is MGHRA and CDR2 is YSYEKL. Germline trimming cut 0 bases from V and 0 bases from J; bases unmatched to any gene: 7. The CDR3 loop is CASSQDTSGSYSSYEQYF. CDR3 bases: TGCGCCAGCAGCCAAGATACTAGCGGGAGTTACAGCTCCTACGAGCAGTACTTC.

The chain combines TRBV12-3 or TRBV12-4 with TRBJ1-5; 9 bases are a match to TRBD1. Unmatched junction bases numbered 5, after V lost 2 bases and J lost 6 bases. CDR3 size: 15 residues. In DNA, the CDR3 is TGTGCCAGCAGTTTACACAGGGGGCAAGGTCAGCCCCAGCATTTT. Its protein is CASSLHRGQGQPQHF.

In this sample, this clonotype turned up once. One junction end disagrees with the germline gene, perhaps due to a read error. The chain couples TRBV7-7 to TRBJ2-2; 7 positions match TRBD1. Germline-derived CDR1 and CDR2 are SSHAT and FNYEAQ (reference sequence). This CDR3 has 15 amino acids. The CDR3 region is CASSPTGANTGELFF. The CDR3 DNA reads TGTGCTAGCAGCCCAACAGGGGCGAACACCGGGGAGCTGTTTTTT.

The J gene is TRBJ1-5, the V gene TRBV3-1; 11 nucleotides match TRBD1. The junction had 9 bases not matched to a gene; V was cut back by 4 bases and J by 4 bases. Germline values: CDR1 LGHDT, CDR2 YNNKEL (reference sequence). The CDR3 is 17 residues long. The CDR3 sequence: CASSPGQGASPNQPQHF. CDR3 coding DNA: TGTGCCAGCAGCCCCGGACAGGGGGCGAGTCCAAATCAGCCCCAGCATTTT. Drawing the rest from reference TRBV3-1 and TRBJ1-5, the complete variable domain is DTAVSQTPKYLVTQMGNDKSIKCEQNLGHDTMYWYKQDSKKFLKIMFSYNNKELIINETVPNRFSPKSPDKAHLNLHINSLELGDSAVYFCASSPGQGASPNQPQHFGDGTRLSIL.

The CDR3 region has the DNA TGTGCCAGCAGGGTGGGCCCGCTGGAGACAGATACGCAGTATTTT. Translating it yields CASRVGPLETDTQYF. The J gene is TRBJ2-3, the V gene TRBV2; D remains unclear. The CDR3 length is 15 residues. Germline CDR1 is SNHLY and CDR2 is FYNNEI. Trimming left V 6 bases short and J 3 bases short, with 16 bases between.

The V gene is TRBV28, the J gene TRBJ2-7, with TRBD2 identical over 10 bases. Trimming removed 4 bases from V and 7 bases from J; junction bases left unmatched: 16. The length of the CDR3 is 17 residues. Germline loops: CDR1 MDHEN, CDR2 SYDVKM. The CDR3 sequence is CASSSGGAGLALWEQYF. The CDR3 nucleotides are TGTGCCAGCAGTTCAGGGGGCGCGGGACTAGCGCTTTGGGAGCAGTACTTC.

The rearrangement joins TRBV5-1 to TRBJ2-2, with 7 nucleotides matching TRBD2. The V segment lost 4 bases and the J segment 0 bases; nucleotides outside the gene matches: 6. CDR3 length equals 16 residues. Germline CDR1 and CDR2: SGHRS and YFSETQ. CDR3 sequence (DNA): TGCGCCAGCAGCAGCGGGGACCGAACGAACACCGGGGAGCTGTTTTTT. Its translation is CASSSGDRTNTGELFF.

This chain connects TRBV28 to TRBJ1-5; D call uncertain. There are 14 residues in the CDR3. The V end lost 5 bases, the J end lost 3 bases, and 11 bases lay between the germline ends. Germline loops: CDR1 MDHEN, CDR2 SYDVKM. This chain's CDR3 is CASSTVVYNQPQHF. In nucleotides, the CDR3 is TGTGCCAGCAGTACTGTGGTGTACAATCAGCCCCAGCATTTT.

The rearrangement joins TRBV3-1 to TRBJ1-2; D is unclear. CDR3 size: 11 residues. Germline V lookup: CDR1 LGHDT, CDR2 YNNKEL (reference sequence). V was shortened by 8 bases and J by 4 bases, with 8 bases between the two germline ends. The CDR3 is CASGPGYGYTF. In DNA, the CDR3 is TGTGCCAGCGGGCCGGGCTATGGCTACACCTTC.

The chain joins TRBV20-1 to TRBJ2-7, with a tentative D call TRBD2 (6 bases). Deletions cut 4 bases from V and 2 bases from J, with 15 bases between. The CDR3 sequence is 14 residues long. The germline V gene encodes CDR1 DFQATT and CDR2 SNEGSKA (reference sequence). CDR3 in DNA: TGCAGTGCTAAAACCTGGGACTCAACCTACGAGCAGTACTTC. This sequence encodes CSAKTWDSTYEQYF.

V usage is TRBV20-1 and J usage is TRBJ2-5; D is perhaps TRBD2 (6 bases). The CDR3 extends over 13 amino acids. Germline V gives CDR1 DFQATT, CDR2 SNEGSKA (reference sequence). The V gene lost 5 bases and the J gene lost 2 bases, with 12 bases spanning the gap. The CDR3: CSASPGLQETQYF. For the CDR3, the DNA is TGCAGTGCTTCACCGGGACTTCAAGAGACCCAGTACTTC.

The chain joins TRBV28 to TRBJ2-5; the match to TRBD2 covers 7 bases. With 6 bases clipped from V and 6 bases from J, the junction kept 10 bases outside the gene matches. CDR1 MDHEN and CDR2 SYDVKM come from the germline V gene. This CDR3 has 14 residues. The CDR3 bases are TGTGCCAGCAGCCGTGGGGGGGGGAAAAAGACCCAGTACTTC. It encodes CASSRGGGKKTQYF.

The chain couples TRBV19 to TRBJ2-7; the match to TRBD1 covers 10 bases. With V trimmed by 5 bases and J by 6 bases, 10 bases remained unmatched. CDR1 and CDR2 from the germline V gene are LNHDA and SQIVND (reference sequence). The CDR3 length is 15 residues. CDR3 nucleotides: TGTGCCAGTAGTGTAGCCGGGACAGGGGCTCCCGAGCAGTACTTC. Protein sequence: CASSVAGTGAPEQYF.

The chain has TRBV7-9 and TRBJ2-3; D is ambiguous. CDR3 length: 12 amino acids. V lost 6 bases and J lost 9, with 13 bases in between. The germline gives CDR1 SEHNR, CDR2 FQNEAQ (reference sequence). CDR3 sequence reads: CASSYTDLTQYF. CDR3 sequence (DNA): TGTGCCAGCAGTTACACTGACTTGACGCAGTATTTT. The whole variable domain, filled in from reference TRBV7-9 and TRBJ2-3, reads DTGVSQNPRHKITKRGQNVTFRCDPISEHNRLYWYRQTLGQGPEFLTYFQNEAQLEKSRLLSDRFSAERPKGSFSTLEIQRTEQGDSAMYLCASSYTDLTQYFGPGTRLTVL.

The CDR3 reads CASSPSPVNTEAFF. The CDR3, as DNA: TGTGCCAGCTCACCAAGTCCCGTGAACACTGAAGCTTTCTTT. The chain links TRBV18 to TRBJ1-1; no definite D call. There are 14 residues in the CDR3. The germline V gene encodes CDR1 KGHSH and CDR2 LQKENI. With 2 bases removed from V and 0 bases from J, the gap between germline ends came to 7 bases. Variable domain in full (rest from reference TRBV18 and TRBJ1-1): NAGVMQNPRHLVRRRGQEARLRCSPMKGHSHVYWYRQLPEEGLKFMVYLQKENIIDESGMPKERFSAEFPKEGPSILRIQQVVRGDSAAYFCASSPSPVNTEAFFGQGTRLTVV.

J is TRBJ2-1 and V is TRBV7-2; TRBD2 agrees at 7 bases. The germline CDR1 and CDR2 sequences are SGHTA and FQGNSA. The trim removed 10 bases at V and 4 bases at J, leaving 16 bases unmatched. The CDR3 is 16 residues long. The CDR3 here is CATARGRAIGYNEQFF. The CDR3 DNA sequence: TGTGCCACCGCTCGAGGGAGGGCCATAGGGTACAATGAGCAGTTCTTC.

V is TRBV14 and J is TRBJ2-4; D may be TRBD2 (6 bases). Germline lookup yields CDR1 SGHDN and CDR2 FVKESK. There are 13 residues in the CDR3. Trimming removed 2 bases from V and 9 bases from J, with 11 bases in between. In nucleotides, the CDR3 is TGTGCCAGCAGCCAAAGACCCGGGGGCATTCAGTACTTC. Translation: CASSQRPGGIQYF.

The V call is TRBV20-1, the J call TRBJ2-1; D may be TRBD2 (6 bases). This CDR3 has 14 amino acids. V was trimmed by 3 bases and J by 5 bases, leaving 14 bases between them. Germline V lookup: CDR1 DFQATT, CDR2 SNEGSKA (reference sequence). This chain's CDR3 is CSASQAGFNNEQFF. CDR3 coding DNA: TGCAGTGCTAGTCAGGCGGGGTTCAACAATGAGCAGTTCTTC.

The chain joins TRBV2 to TRBJ2-7; D remains unclear. Germline loops: CDR1 SNHLY, CDR2 FYNNEI. V dropped 2 bases and J dropped 5 bases, with 4 bases sitting between them. The CDR3 is made up of 11 amino acids. In DNA form, the CDR3 reads TGTGCCAGCAGTGAATTCCACGAGCAGTACTTC. Translated, it gives CASSEFHEQYF. Supplemented by reference TRBV2 and TRBJ2-7, the full variable domain reads EPEVTQTPSHQVTQMGQEVILRCVPISNHLYFYWYRQILGQKVEFLVSFYNNEISEKSEIFDDQFSVERPDGSNFTLKIRSTKLEDSAMYFCASSEFHEQYFGPGTRLTVT.

Only a few counts were recorded for this clonotype. The CDR3 here is CASSQHLRSSYGYTF. The CDR3 DNA sequence: TGTGCCAGTAGCCAGCACCTCCGGAGTAGCTATGGCTACACCTTC. The J gene is TRBJ1-2, the V gene TRBV19; D is uncertain. V was pared by 6 bases and J by 4 bases, with 18 bases between. Per germline, CDR1 LNHDA and CDR2 SQIVND (reference sequence). The CDR3 extends over 15 amino acids.

The CDR3 region has the DNA TGTGCCAGCAGGGACCGGACCCCCAACACTGAAGCTTTCTTT. Translation: CASRDRTPNTEAFF. V and J are TRBV27 and TRBJ1-1; D ambiguous. Between the trimmed V and J ends, which lost 6 bases and 2 bases, there was a span of 13 bases. The CDR3 spans 14 residues. The germline CDR1 and CDR2 sequences are MNHEY and SMNVEV (reference sequence).

The J gene is TRBJ1-2, the V gene TRBV18; D unclear. Germline V gene data show CDR1 as KGHSH and CDR2 as LQKENI. The CDR3 extends over 13 amino acids. V dropped 6 bases and J dropped 5 bases, with 13 bases sitting between them. As DNA, the CDR3 is TGTGCCAGCTCGCAGGACCGACCATATGGCTACACCTTC. This sequence encodes CASSQDRPYGYTF.

The chain has TRBV2 and TRBJ2-1; TRBD1 or TRBD2 may be the D gene (5 bases each). Germline assignment: CDR1 SNHLY and CDR2 FYNNEI. This CDR3 contains 12 residues. Trimming removed 3 bases from V and 5 bases from J, with 5 bases in between. CDR3 in DNA: TGTGCCAGCAGTGAGGGGGACAATGAGCAGTTCTTC. Its protein is CASSEGDNEQFF.

This sequence joins TRBV19 and TRBJ2-2; 7 nucleotides match TRBD2. Trimming cost V 4 bases and J 5 bases; bases outside gene matches: 13. This CDR3 is 17 amino acids long. Germline CDR1 and CDR2: LNHDA and SQIVND (reference sequence). The CDR3 protein is CASSKRGMAGATGELFF. DNA of the CDR3: TGTGCCAGTAGTAAGAGAGGGATGGCGGGAGCTACCGGGGAGCTGTTTTTT.

This chain links TRBV14 with TRBJ2-2, with D hard to call. The CDR3 loop spans 18 amino acids. Germline CDR1 and CDR2: SGHDN and FVKESK. V dropped 0 bases and J dropped 5 bases, with 19 bases sitting between them. CDR3: CASSQDLVGGITTGELFF. CDR3 nucleotides: TGTGCCAGCAGCCAAGATTTGGTGGGCGGAATTACGACCGGGGAGCTGTTTTTT.

V gene TRBV5-1 combines with J gene TRBJ2-2; tentative D call: TRBD2 (6 bases). Germline V gene sequence: CDR1 SGHRS, CDR2 YFSETQ. The ends were cut back, 1 base at V and 0 bases at J, with 7 bases in the middle. The CDR3 is 15 amino acids. Written as DNA, the CDR3 is TGCGCCAGCAGCTTGCCGGGAGCGAACACCGGGGAGCTGTTTTTT. It specifies CASSLPGANTGELFF.

V and J are TRBV29-1 and TRBJ2-1; TRBD2 matches at 9 bases. J lost 7 bases, V lost 5 bases, and 12 bases had no gene match. CDR1 is SQVTM and CDR2 is ANQGSEA in the germline V gene. This CDR3 contains 15 residues. The CDR3 coding sequence is TGCAGCGTTACTACGAACGCGGGAGGGTTGAATGAGCAGTTCTTC. Translated, it gives CSVTTNAGGLNEQFF.

V and J are TRBV5-1 and TRBJ2-5; D remains unclear. The CDR3 totals 14 residues. Trimming removed 6 bases from V and 1 base from J, with 13 bases in between. Germline-derived CDR1 and CDR2 are SGHRS and YFSETQ. Here the CDR3 reads CASTPPASQETQYF. The CDR3 region has the DNA TGCGCCAGCACCCCCCCGGCTAGCCAAGAGACCCAGTACTTC.

The chain employs TRBV19 and TRBJ2-2, with D perhaps matching TRBD1 or TRBD2 (5 bases each). The CDR3 is made up of 15 amino acids. CDR1 and CDR2 from the germline V gene are LNHDA and SQIVND (reference sequence). V was trimmed by 6 bases and J by 5 bases, leaving 16 bases between them. CDR3: CASRGGNWGTGELFF. CDR3 DNA: TGTGCCAGTAGAGGTGGAAACTGGGGGACCGGGGAGCTGTTTTTT.

The chain recombines TRBV7-2 with TRBJ2-7; D is unresolved. Germline values: CDR1 SGHTA, CDR2 FQGNSA. V gave up 4 bases and J gave up 3 bases, with 4 bases separating them. CDR3 length equals 11 residues. CDR3 loop: CASSWGYEQYF. The CDR3 region has the DNA TGTGCCAGCAGCTGGGGCTACGAGCAGTACTTC.